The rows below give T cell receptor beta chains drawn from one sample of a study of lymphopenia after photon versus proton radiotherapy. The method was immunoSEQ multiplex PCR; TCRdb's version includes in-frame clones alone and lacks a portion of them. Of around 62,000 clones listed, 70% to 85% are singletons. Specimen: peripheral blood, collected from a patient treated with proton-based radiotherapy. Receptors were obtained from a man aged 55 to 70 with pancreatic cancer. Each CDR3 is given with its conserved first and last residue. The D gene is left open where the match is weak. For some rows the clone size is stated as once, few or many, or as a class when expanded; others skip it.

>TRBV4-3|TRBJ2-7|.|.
CASSRAGGVDEQYF
TGCGCCAGCAGTAGGGCAGGGGGGGTTGACGAGCAGTACTTC
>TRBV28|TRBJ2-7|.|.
CAVQRGGRSYEQYF
TGTGCCGTCCAGAGGGGCGGGCGGTCCTACGAGCAGTACTTC
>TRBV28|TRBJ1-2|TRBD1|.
CASSWTGRGYGYTF
TGTGCCAGCAGTTGGACAGGGAGAGGCTATGGCTACACCTTC
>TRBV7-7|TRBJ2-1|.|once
CASSSTTASYDEQFF
TGTGCTAGCAGCAGTACTACGGCCAGCTACGATGAGCAGTTCTTC
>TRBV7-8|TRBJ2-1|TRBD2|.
CASSLVGLGRGEQFF
TGTGCCAGCAGCTTAGTGGGACTAGGCCGAGGGGAGCAGTTCTTC
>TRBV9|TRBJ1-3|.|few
CASSQGGTSVNTIYF
TGTGCCAGCAGCCAAGGGGGTACGAGCGTAAACACCATATATTTT
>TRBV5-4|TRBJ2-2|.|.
CASSLGSGELFF
TGTGCCAGCAGCTTGGGAAGCGGGGAGCTGTTTTTT
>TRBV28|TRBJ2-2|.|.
CASSEAVGFTGELFF
TGTGCCAGCAGCGAGGCAGTAGGATTCACCGGGGAGCTGTTTTTT
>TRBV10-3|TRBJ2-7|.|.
CAISETEYEQYF
TGTGCCATCAGTGAGACAGAGTACGAGCAGTACTTC
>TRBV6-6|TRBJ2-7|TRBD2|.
CASNKREGYEQYF
TGTGCCAGCAACAAGCGGGAAGGCTACGAGCAGTACTTC